Listed below are T cell receptor beta chains from one sample, sequenced in a study of T-cell memory formation after mild COVID-19. TCRdb called the 5' RACE reads again in MiXCR, with one record for every CDR3 protein. This table holds 380,000 or so distinct CDR3 sequences, approximately 14% found once. The sequencing sample was made of PBMCs or a T cell subset sorted from them (not recorded which). The receptors shown here come from a man aged 18 to 30 who had mild COVID-19 (a few samples of this study predate the infection). Cell type and time point are not known. CDR3s include the opening cysteine and the closing phenylalanine or tryptophan.

>TRBV6-1|TRBJ2-3
CASGEAGTTDTQYF
>TRBV4-1|TRBJ2-1
CASSQWGHLAVYNEQFF
>TRBV4-1|TRBJ2-4
CASSQLALGKNIQYF
>TRBV3-1|TRBJ2-7
CATRVTGTYEQYF
>TRBV7-9|TRBJ1-4
CASSPSGGQVAKKLFF
>TRBV12-3/TRBV12-4|TRBJ2-7
CASTLRGEQYF
>TRBV6-1|TRBJ2-1
CASSATGGYNEQFF
>TRBV25-1|TRBJ2-7
CASSVMGEQYF
>TRBV4-1|TRBJ2-4
CASSPLGISLVGDIQYF
>TRBV11-2|TRBJ1-2
CASSLGLDHYGYTF
>TRBV14|TRBJ2-7
CASSQEVTDYEQYF
>TRBV4-2|TRBJ2-5
CASSQVSGVLQETQYF
>TRBV9|TRBJ2-1
CASSVGTGLVEQFF
>TRBV6-5|TRBJ1-1
CASGPGFTVNTEAFF
>TRBV25-1|TRBJ2-7
CASSRGRGEQYF
>TRBV12-5|TRBJ2-7
CASAHPAGPYEQYF
>TRBV7-9|TRBJ2-1
CASWGQGINEQFF
>TRBV7-9|TRBJ2-1
CASRGSGADSYNEQFF
>TRBV6-5|TRBJ2-5
CASSARARGRETQYF
>TRBV7-2|TRBJ2-5
CASSLAPRGAVKTQYF
>TRBV11-2|TRBJ2-1
CASSPGRASYNEQFF
>TRBV4-3|TRBJ2-1
CASSQDSHEQFF
>TRBV10-2|TRBJ1-1
CASSEIGTTTFF
>TRBV3-1|TRBJ2-1
CASSPRGRDNEQFF
>TRBV5-1|TRBJ2-7
CASSFTGLRSYEQYF
>TRBV12-3/TRBV12-4|.
CASSSGPEQYF
>TRBV6-6|TRBJ2-3
CASRINAGVTDTQYF
>TRBV6-2/TRBV6-3|TRBJ1-5
CASSSRRGPTNSNQPQHF
>TRBV28|TRBJ2-1
CASSTTSGVYNEQFF
>TRBV9|TRBJ2-2
CASSVGWNTGELFF
>TRBV2|TRBJ1-6
CASSERREWFSYNSPLHF
>TRBV6-5|TRBJ1-5
CASSYGQGNQPQHF
>TRBV5-1|TRBJ2-1
CASSLGGGEQFF
>TRBV4-3|TRBJ2-3
CASSQRGVSGDTQYF
>TRBV12-3/TRBV12-4|TRBJ1-2
CASGQGRALGYTF
>TRBV12-3/TRBV12-4|TRBJ1-1
CASSLERGSSNRENTEAFF
>TRBV30|TRBJ2-7
CAWSAGVGSSYEQYF